The 3 T cell receptor beta chains below come from one sample, sequenced in a study of blood T cell repertoires in COVID-19. The protocol was immunoSEQ multiplex PCR, while the TCRdb copy is restricted to in-frame clones and leaves out a portion. This sample carries about 210,000 clones, 70% to 90% of them seen once, and the ten largest clones take 7.5% to 8%. Sequencing used peripheral blood. Receptors originate from a woman between 50 and 59 years old with active or convalescent COVID-19.

The chain uses TRBV7-9 and TRBJ1-4; the D is unclear. Between the trimmed V and J ends, which lost 0 bases and 4 bases, there was a span of 9 bases. The germline V gene has CDR1 SEHNR and CDR2 FQNEAQ (reference sequence). The CDR3 extends over 15 amino acids. The CDR3: CASSLAGGSNEKLFF. Here the CDR3 DNA reads TGTGCCAGCAGCTTAGCTGGAGGAAGTAATGAAAAACTGTTTTTT.

The chain carries TRBV24-1 and TRBJ2-7; no firm D call. Germline V gene sequence: CDR1 KGHDR, CDR2 SFDVKD. Trimming took 7 bases from V and 5 from J, leaving 11 bases between them. The CDR3 totals 12 residues. CDR3 sequence: CATRGPLNEQYF. The CDR3 bases are TGTGCCACCAGGGGCCCTTTGAACGAGCAGTACTTC.

The V gene is TRBV7-6, the J gene TRBJ2-5, with 7 positions matching TRBD2. CDR3 length: 14 residues. Germline V gives CDR1 SGHVS, CDR2 FNYEAQ. Trimming cost V 3 bases and J 2 bases; bases outside gene matches: 3. The CDR3 reads CASSFGGGQETQYF. CDR3 DNA: TGTGCCAGCAGCTTCGGCGGGGGACAAGAGACCCAGTACTTC.